Below are 8 T cell receptor beta chains sequenced from a single sample in a study of post-analysis software for immune sequencing data. Their specific antigens are unknown. Unique-molecular-identifier-tagged TCR beta cDNA libraries were used. TCRdb fed the PCR reads into MiXCR, producing one record per CDR3 protein. The sample lists hundreds of thousands of distinct CDR3 sequences, approximately 30% seen once, with roughly 0.54% in the top ten. Regarding the study as a whole: In patients, about 5 TRBV segments were more frequent than in controls, with TRBV5-6, TRBV5-1 and TRBV20-1 among them.

Sequenced material: blood. The receptor source for this set is a girl between 5 and 17 years old with multiple sclerosis.

V is TRBV9 and J is TRBJ2-1, with D maybe TRBD2 (6 bases). CDR3 size: 16 residues. V was pared by 0 bases and J by 1 base, with 11 bases between. Germline CDR1 SGDLS, CDR2 YYNGEE. The chain's CDR3 is CASSVGNGSSYNEQFF. The CDR3 region has the DNA TGTGCCAGCAGCGTAGGTAACGGGAGTTCCTACAATGAGCAGTTCTTC.

This clonotype occurred many times. This CDR3 reads CASSFQGQETQYF. Written as DNA, the CDR3 is TGTGCCAGCAGCTTTCAGGGTCAAGAGACCCAGTACTTC. The chain links TRBV7-2 to TRBJ2-5, with a possible D match to TRBD1 (5 bases). This CDR3 has 13 residues. V gave up 3 bases and J gave up 2 bases, with 7 bases separating them. CDR1 and CDR2 from the germline V gene are SGHTA and FQGNSA.

There are a few counts of this clonotype. CDR3 in amino acids: CASSLVLTSGRNEQFF. The CDR3, as DNA: TGTGCCAGCAGCTTAGTTTTGACTAGCGGGAGGAATGAGCAGTTCTTC. This rearrangement joins TRBV11-2 to TRBJ2-1, with 13 bases identical to TRBD2. Germline V lookup: CDR1 SGHAT, CDR2 FQNNGV. The CDR3 is made up of 16 amino acids. Trimming cost V 1 base and J 7 bases; bases outside gene matches: 4.

The rearrangement links TRBV5-1 to TRBJ2-2; 12 nucleotides match TRBD2. This CDR3 contains 19 residues. Germline V lookup: CDR1 SGHRS, CDR2 YFSETQ. V lost 3 bases, J lost 0 bases, and 9 bases stayed unmatched. The CDR3 region has the DNA TGCGCCAGCAGCTACGGACTAGCGGGGCTCTTTGCGAACACCGGGGAGCTGTTTTTT. Protein product: CASSYGLAGLFANTGELFF.

The V call is TRBV6-4, the J call TRBJ1-2, with D possibly matching TRBD1 (6 bases). V lost 5 bases and J lost 8, with 18 bases in between. The germline CDR1 and CDR2 sequences are MRHNA and SNTAGT. This CDR3 has 14 residues. This CDR3 is CASSHLSARGGYTF. Written as DNA, the CDR3 is TGTGCCAGCAGTCATTTATCCGCGAGGGGGGGCTACACCTTC.

This chain joins TRBV4-2 and TRBJ2-5, with D possibly being TRBD2 (5 bases). Germline loops: CDR1 LGHNA, CDR2 YNFKEQ. The CDR3 sequence is 15 residues long. Trimming shortened V by 2 bases and J by 3 bases, and 13 bases separated the two germline ends. CDR3 nucleotide sequence: TGTGCCAGCAGCCAAACCTCTGCTAGCAAAGAGACCCAGTACTTC. It codes for CASSQTSASKETQYF.

There are a few counts of this clonotype. The chain recombines TRBV7-2 with TRBJ2-7; D ambiguous. Germline CDR1 is SGHTA and CDR2 is FQGNSA. V was cut by 5 bases and J by 1 base, with 12 bases left in between. The CDR3 extends over 14 amino acids. This CDR3 reads CASSIRSGSYEQYF. The CDR3 DNA reads TGTGCCAGCAGCATTAGGTCTGGATCCTACGAGCAGTACTTC.

This clonotype was detected many times. The chain carries TRBV7-2 and TRBJ2-5; no clear D gene. From germline, CDR1 is SGHTA and CDR2 FQGNSA. Trimming stripped 1 base from V and 0 bases from J, with 9 bases between. The CDR3 runs 15 residues. CDR3 in amino acids: CASSLDRTHQETQYF. The CDR3 DNA follows: TGTGCCAGCAGCTTAGATAGGACGCACCAAGAGACCCAGTACTTC.